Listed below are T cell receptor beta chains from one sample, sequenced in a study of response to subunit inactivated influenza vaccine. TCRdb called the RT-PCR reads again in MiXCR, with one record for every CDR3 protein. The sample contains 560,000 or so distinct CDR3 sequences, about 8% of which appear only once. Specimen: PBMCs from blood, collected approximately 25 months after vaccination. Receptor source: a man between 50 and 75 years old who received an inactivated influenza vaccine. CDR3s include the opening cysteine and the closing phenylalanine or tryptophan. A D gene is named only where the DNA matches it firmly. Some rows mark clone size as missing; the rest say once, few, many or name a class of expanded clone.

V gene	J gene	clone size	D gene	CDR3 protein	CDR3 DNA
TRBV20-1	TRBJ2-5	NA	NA	CSARDMGPRLETQYF	TGCAGTGCTAGAGATATGGGCCCAAGGTTAGAGACCCAGTACTTC
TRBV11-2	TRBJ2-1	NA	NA	CASSLTPDYNEQFF	TGTGCCAGCAGCTTGACTCCAGATTACAATGAGCAGTTCTTC
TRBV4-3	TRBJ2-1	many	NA	CASSYSLGSYNEQFF	TGCGCCAGCAGCTACTCTTTGGGGTCCTACAATGAGCAGTTCTTC
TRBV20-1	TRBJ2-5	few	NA	CSASENQETQYF	TGCAGTGCCTCAGAAAACCAAGAGACCCAGTACTTC
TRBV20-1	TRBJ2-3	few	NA	CSASAEGIWTDTQYF	TGCAGTGCTAGTGCGGAGGGGATTTGGACAGATACGCAGTATTTT
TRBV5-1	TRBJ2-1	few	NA	CASSLNRVFSNEQFF	TGCGCCAGCAGCTTGAACAGGGTTTTTTCCAATGAGCAGTTCTTC
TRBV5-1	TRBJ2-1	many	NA	CASSLDYYNEQFF	TGCGCCAGCAGCTTGGACTATTACAATGAGCAGTTCTTC
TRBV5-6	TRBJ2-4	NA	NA	CASSLVKENIQYF	TGTGCCAGCAGCTTGGTAAAAGAAAACATTCAGTACTTC
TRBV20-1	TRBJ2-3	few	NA	CSASPGTLNTDTQYF	TGCAGTGCTAGCCCCGGGACTCTCAACACAGATACGCAGTATTTT
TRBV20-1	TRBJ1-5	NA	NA	CSASGRSNQPQHF	TGCAGTGCTAGTGGACGGAGCAATCAGCCCCAGCATTTT
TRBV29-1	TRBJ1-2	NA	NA	CSVERINALGGYTF	TGCAGCGTTGAAAGGATCAATGCCCTGGGGGGCTACACCTTC
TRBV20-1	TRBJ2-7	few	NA	CSAKGTSGLSSYEQYF	TGCAGTGCTAAGGGGACGAGCGGATTGAGCTCCTACGAGCAGTACTTC
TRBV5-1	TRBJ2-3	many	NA	CASRPSADTQYF	TGCGCCAGCCGGCCGTCGGCAGATACGCAGTATTTT
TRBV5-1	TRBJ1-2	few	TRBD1	CASGKQGANYGYTF	TGCGCCAGCGGGAAACAGGGGGCTAACTATGGCTACACCTTC
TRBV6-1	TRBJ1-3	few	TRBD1	CASSQPLRGQATGGSGNTIYF	TGTGCCAGCAGTCAACCGCTTCGGGGACAGGCCACCGGAGGCTCTGGAAACACCATATATTTT
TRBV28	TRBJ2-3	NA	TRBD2	CASSLLGPGGSTDTQYF	TGTGCCAGCAGTTTATTGGGTCCGGGGGGTAGCACAGATACGCAGTATTTT
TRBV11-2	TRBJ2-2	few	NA	CASSLERHPNTGELFF	TGTGCCAGCAGCTTAGAGCGCCACCCGAACACCGGGGAGCTGTTTTTT
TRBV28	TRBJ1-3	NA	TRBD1	CASSQTGAGNTIYF	TGTGCCAGCAGTCAAACAGGGGCTGGAAACACCATATATTTT
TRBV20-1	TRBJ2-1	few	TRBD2	CSALRRGTSGGNEQFF	TGCAGTGCGTTGAGACGAGGGACTAGCGGAGGCAATGAGCAGTTCTTC
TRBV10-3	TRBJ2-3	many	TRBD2	CAISRTSGEGTDTQYF	TGTGCCATCAGTCGGACTAGCGGGGAAGGTACAGATACGCAGTATTTT
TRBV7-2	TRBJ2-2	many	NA	CASSPRLAYELFF	TGTGCCAGCAGCCCGAGACTGGCTTACGAGCTGTTTTTT
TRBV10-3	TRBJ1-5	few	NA	CAIRGQTNQPQHF	TGTGCCATCAGAGGACAGACCAATCAGCCCCAGCATTTT
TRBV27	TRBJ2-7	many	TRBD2	CASSPGLAGEQYF	TGTGCCAGCAGTCCCGGACTAGCCGGCGAGCAGTACTTC
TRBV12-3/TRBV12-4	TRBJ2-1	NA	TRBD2	CASSSRAGGTLNEQFF	TGTGCCAGCAGTTCCCGGGCGGGGGGCACCCTAAATGAGCAGTTCTTC
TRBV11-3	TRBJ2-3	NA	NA	CASSLDGRTDTQYF	TGTGCCAGCAGCTTAGACGGTCGCACAGATACGCAGTATTTT
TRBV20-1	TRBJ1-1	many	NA	CSASGLGAFF	TGCAGTGCGTCGGGATTGGGAGCTTTCTTT
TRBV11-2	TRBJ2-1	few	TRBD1	CASSLSRRTGRYNEQFF	TGTGCCAGCAGCTTAAGTCGTCGGACAGGGAGGTACAATGAGCAGTTCTTC
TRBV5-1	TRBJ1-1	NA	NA	CASSLGGLQGTAFF	TGCGCCAGCAGCTTGGGCGGGCTCCAAGGTACGGCTTTCTTT
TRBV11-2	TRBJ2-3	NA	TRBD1	CASSVDRGGTDTQYF	TGTGCCAGCAGCGTAGACAGGGGTGGCACAGATACGCAGTATTTT
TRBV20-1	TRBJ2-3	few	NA	CSATGQTRVDTQYF	TGCAGTGCTACTGGACAGACCCGAGTGGATACGCAGTATTTT
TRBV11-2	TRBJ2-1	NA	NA	CASSLGKEQFF	TGTGCCAGCAGCTTAGGCAAAGAGCAGTTCTTC
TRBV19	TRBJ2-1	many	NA	CASSTEGQSSYNEQFF	TGTGCCAGTAGTACAGAAGGACAGAGCTCCTACAATGAGCAGTTCTTC
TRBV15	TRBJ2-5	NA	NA	CATSRDKGSSGTQYF	TGTGCCACCAGCAGAGATAAAGGTTCCTCGGGGACCCAGTACTTC
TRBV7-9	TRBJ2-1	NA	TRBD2	CASSLALAGSPNEQFF	TGTGCCAGCAGCTTAGCGCTAGCGGGAAGTCCCAATGAGCAGTTCTTC
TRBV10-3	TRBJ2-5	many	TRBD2	CAISGPSGGAETQYF	TGTGCCATCAGCGGCCCGAGCGGGGGTGCTGAGACCCAGTACTTC
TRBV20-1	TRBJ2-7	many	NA	CSARVPGIGYEQYF	TGCAGTGCTAGAGTCCCAGGGATCGGCTACGAGCAGTACTTC
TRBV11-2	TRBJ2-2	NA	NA	CASSSRDPGELFF	TGTGCCAGCAGCTCCCGGGACCCCGGGGAGCTGTTTTTT
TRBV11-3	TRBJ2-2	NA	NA	CASSHRAAGELFF	TGTGCCAGCAGTCACAGGGCAGCCGGGGAGCTGTTTTTT
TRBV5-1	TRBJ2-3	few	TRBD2	CASSLAGTSGNTDTQYF	TGCGCCAGCAGCTTGGCGGGGACTAGCGGGAACACAGATACGCAGTATTTT
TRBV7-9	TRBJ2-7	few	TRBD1	CASSLAAGTASYEQYF	TGTGCCAGCAGCTTAGCTGCCGGGACAGCCTCCTACGAGCAGTACTTC
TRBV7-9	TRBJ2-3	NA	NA	CASSQIAGTTDTQYF	TGTGCCAGCAGCCAAATAGCAGGAACCACAGATACGCAGTATTTT
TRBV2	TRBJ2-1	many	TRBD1	CASRSPRRQGSSYNEQFF	TGTGCCAGCAGGTCCCCGCGGAGACAGGGAAGCTCCTACAATGAGCAGTTCTTC
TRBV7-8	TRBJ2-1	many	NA	CASSFTGTYSSYNEQFF	TGTGCCAGCAGCTTCACCGGGACATATAGCTCCTACAATGAGCAGTTCTTC
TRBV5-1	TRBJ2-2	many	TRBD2	CASSEGLVDTGELFF	TGCGCCAGCAGCGAGGGACTAGTGGACACCGGGGAGCTGTTTTTT
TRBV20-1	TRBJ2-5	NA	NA	CSAPHLLEAQETQYF	TGCAGTGCTCCCCACCTTCTAGAGGCGCAAGAGACCCAGTACTTC
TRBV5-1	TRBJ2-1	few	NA	CASSTVGQYNEQFF	TGCGCCAGCAGCACTGTTGGACAGTACAATGAGCAGTTCTTC
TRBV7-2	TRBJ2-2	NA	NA	CASSLYRRTNTGELFF	TGTGCCAGCAGCTTATATCGCCGGACGAACACCGGGGAGCTGTTTTTT
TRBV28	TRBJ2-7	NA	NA	CASKRVVGGYEQYF	TGTGCCAGCAAACGGGTCGTGGGCGGTTACGAGCAGTACTTC
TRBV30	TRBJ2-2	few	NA	CAWSRQFLTGELFF	TGTGCCTGGAGTAGGCAATTCCTCACCGGGGAGCTGTTTTTT
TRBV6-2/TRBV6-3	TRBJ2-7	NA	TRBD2	CASSFGSGRAEEQYF	TGTGCCAGCAGTTTCGGAAGCGGGAGGGCCGAAGAGCAGTACTTC
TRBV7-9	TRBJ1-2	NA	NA	CASSPGSGYTF	TGTGCCAGCAGCCCAGGGAGCGGCTACACCTTC